These 14 T cell receptor beta chains came from one sample sequenced in a study of CD8 T cells in ankylosing spondylitis. General study findings and limits: Ankylosing spondylitis blood appeared to be characterized by a TCR beta motif of eight highly homologous variants.

Each CDR3 protein is one row after TCRdb ran MiXCR on the 5' RACE reads. Of around 540,000 distinct CDR3 sequences detected, about an eighth appear once; the ten largest clones hold approximately 7%. Their recognized antigens are unknown. Sequenced material: blood, either unsorted or a sorted T cell fraction (not recorded which). These receptors came from a male donor with ankylosing spondylitis.

In this sample, this clonotype turned up a few times. This chain connects TRBV7-2 to TRBJ1-1; D gene ambiguous. CDR3 length: 15 residues. The V and J ends lost 5 bases and 0 bases respectively, with 13 bases between them. From germline, CDR1 is SGHTA and CDR2 FQGNSA. The CDR3 is CASSPDGQLNTEAFF. Written as DNA, the CDR3 is TGTGCCAGCAGCCCCGACGGTCAGCTGAACACTGAAGCTTTCTTT.

The chain employs TRBV4-2 and TRBJ1-5; weak D call: TRBD1 (6 bases). V shed 5 bases and J shed 0 bases, with 17 bases lying between them. The CDR3 extends over 17 amino acids. Germline-derived CDR1 and CDR2 are LGHNA and YNFKEQ. The CDR3 DNA is TGTGCCAGCAGCAAGAGGGGGGACGGGTATAGCAATCAGCCCCAGCATTTT. Protein sequence: CASSKRGDGYSNQPQHF.

The chain carries TRBV7-9 and TRBJ2-5; 11 positions match TRBD1. The CDR3 is 16 residues long. Germline-derived CDR1 and CDR2 are SEHNR and FQNEAQ (reference sequence). V was pared by 5 bases and J by 0 bases, with 5 bases of the junction left unmatched. The CDR3 DNA reads TGTGCCAGCAGCCCGGGGGACAGGGGGTACCAAGAGACCCAGTACTTC. Protein sequence: CASSPGDRGYQETQYF.

The chain carries TRBV7-2 and TRBJ2-7; tentatively, D is TRBD1 (5 bases). The germline gives CDR1 SGHTA, CDR2 FQGNSA. This CDR3 is built from 13 residues. V was trimmed by 3 bases and J by 3 bases, leaving 9 bases between them. As DNA, the CDR3 is TGTGCCAGCAGCTTCGACAGCCACTACGAGCAGTACGTC. Translated, it gives CASSFDSHYEQYV.

This clonotype showed up just a few times. The J gene is TRBJ1-1, the V gene TRBV5-1; D possibly corresponds to TRBD1 (5 bases). Per germline, CDR1 SGHRS and CDR2 YFSETQ. The ends were cut back, 3 bases at V and 1 base at J, with 16 bases in the middle. This CDR3 contains 16 residues. CDR3: CASSSSPGVSNTEAFF. CDR3 DNA: TGCGCCAGCAGCTCCTCCCCGGGGGTTTCGAACACTGAAGCTTTCTTT.

This clonotype was counted a few times. V gene TRBV7-9 combines with J gene TRBJ2-7; the D gene is possibly TRBD1 (6 bases). Germline-derived CDR1 and CDR2 are SEHNR and FQNEAQ (reference sequence). The V end was cut by 5 bases, the J end by 2 bases, with 22 bases between. This CDR3 is built from 17 residues. The CDR3 DNA reads TGTGCCAGCAGCCATCCCGCGTCGGGACATATAACCTACGAGCAGTACTTC. This sequence encodes CASSHPASGHITYEQYF.

This sequence joins TRBV7-9 and TRBJ2-7; D possibly matches TRBD1 or TRBD2 (5 bases each). Trimming left V 6 bases short and J 6 bases short, with 12 bases between. The CDR3 spans 12 residues. Germline-derived CDR1 and CDR2 are SEHNR and FQNEAQ (reference sequence). The CDR3 coding sequence is TGTGCCAGCAGTCCGGCAGGGACCGAGCAGTACTTC. Protein product: CASSPAGTEQYF.

The chain recombines TRBV4-1 with TRBJ1-1, with TRBD1 matching 9 bases. J gave up 7 bases and V 1 base, and 7 bases lay outside the gene matches. Per germline, CDR1 MGHRA and CDR2 YSYEKL. CDR3 length: 15 amino acids. The CDR3 DNA is TGCGCCAGCAGCCAAGTGGGGACAGGGAGCCGTGAAGCTTTCTTT. This codes for CASSQVGTGSREAFF.

The V gene is TRBV3-1, the J gene TRBJ1-4; D perhaps matches TRBD1 (5 bases). With 4 bases removed from V and 8 bases from J, the gap between germline ends came to 17 bases. Germline lookup yields CDR1 LGHDT and CDR2 YNNKEL (reference sequence). There are 15 residues in the CDR3. CDR3 region: CASSPWDPKEEKLFF. The CDR3 DNA is TGTGCCAGCAGCCCCTGGGACCCTAAGGAGGAAAAACTGTTTTTT.

This clonotype appeared a few times. The chain employs TRBV7-8 and TRBJ2-5; 8 bases fit TRBD1. Trimming took 2 bases from V and 5 from J; bases not matched to a gene: 4. Germline V lookup: CDR1 SGHVS, CDR2 FQNEAQ. The CDR3 sequence is 14 residues long. The CDR3 sequence is CASSLLRGRETQYF. DNA of the CDR3: TGTGCCAGCAGCTTACTCAGGGGGCGGGAGACCCAGTACTTC.

This clonotype was observed a few times. The DNA for the CDR3 is TGTGCCAGCAGGCACAGGACTGATCAGCCCCAGCATTTT. Translating it yields CASRHRTDQPQHF. The rearrangement uses TRBV7-8 and TRBJ1-5; possible D gene TRBD1, 5 bases. The CDR3 spans 13 residues. The V end lost 6 bases, the J end lost 5 bases, and 11 bases lay between the germline ends. Germline-derived CDR1 and CDR2 are SGHVS and FQNEAQ.

This clonotype was seen a few times. The J gene is TRBJ1-4, the V gene TRBV6-1; D unclear. The CDR3 is made up of 13 amino acids. The germline gives CDR1 MNHNS, CDR2 SASEGT. With 9 bases removed from V and 0 bases from J, the gap between germline ends came to 8 bases. CDR3 nucleotides: TGTGCCAGGGACCGCGCAACTAATGAAAAACTGTTTTTT. Residues: CARDRATNEKLFF.

DNA of the CDR3: TGTGCCAGCAGTTTCGGCGGGAGTCGGTACAATGAGCAGTTCTTC. Its translation is CASSFGGSRYNEQFF. The chain employs TRBV27 and TRBJ2-1; 7 nucleotides agree with TRBD2. V shed 3 bases, J shed 4 bases, and the junction held 6 bases outside the gene matches. In germline, CDR1 is MNHEY, CDR2 SMNVEV (reference sequence). The CDR3 has 15 amino acids.

This clonotype was counted many times. The chain joins TRBV5-1 to TRBJ1-1; D is uncertain. CDR1 and CDR2 (germline): SGHRS, YFSETQ. The CDR3 is 14 amino acids. Trimming took 2 bases from V and 1 from J, leaving 9 bases between them. CDR3 sequence (DNA): TGCGCCAGCAGCTTTGATGGAGGGAACACTGAAGCTTTCTTT. Its protein product is CASSFDGGNTEAFF. The full variable domain, completed using reference TRBV5-1 and TRBJ1-1, is KAGVTQTPRYLIKTRGQQVTLSCSPISGHRSVSWYQQTPGQGLQFLFEYFSETQRNKGNFPGRFSGRQFSNSRSEMNVSTLELGDSALYLCASSFDGGNTEAFFGQGTRLTVV.